Reported below is one T cell receptor (beta chain). This clonotype was counted a few times. Its antigen remains undetermined. Qualities for individual bases were not recorded, and no much larger clone is one base off. From the cysteine up to the phenylalanine, the CDR3 has a length of 14 residues. Only the CDR3 portion is preserved as DNA: 42 bases, with reading frame beginning at the first base. V sheds 3 bases and J sheds 7 bases, leaving 13 bases between their ends. CDR1 and CDR2 (SEHNR, FQNEAQ) derive from the germline V gene (reference sequence). The source of the sample is a study of spatial heterogeneity in lung cancer (dated by TCRdb to between 2017 and 2020). General notes on the study: The donors were more than 65 patients from the lung TRACERx cohort who had early-stage, untreated non-small cell lung cancer. At surgery, both alpha and beta chains were TCR-sequenced in over 200 tumor regions, about 61 matched nontumor lung samples and just over 55 PBMC samples. In the raw uncorrected reads, each unique combination of TCR and UMI appeared on average more than ten times. The study linked features of the TCR repertoire to counts of nonsynonymous mutations, which were determined by whole-exome sequencing of tumor tissue. Beta-chain transcripts were consistently detected in greater numbers than alpha-chain transcripts, which likely reflects a higher abundance of beta-chain transcripts. Follow-up PBMC samples were sequenced whenever available, and the median time to follow-up was approximately two years after resection. TCR alpha and beta repertoires were quantitatively compared across multiple tumor regions, matched nontumor lung and blood in non-small cell lung cancer. General conclusions and limits of the study: Confirming at a functional level the hypothesis that regional TCRs recognize regional mutations was considered to require additional single-cell paired TCR alpha and beta sequencing. Comparisons of baseline and follow-up blood repertoires included only around 13 patients. Ubiquitous expanded tumor TCRs showed up in blood more often at tumor resection than at routine follow-up.

The label giving this sample's time point can be read as: blood at routine non-recurrence follow-up after resection. Whole RNA extracted from tumor and nontumor lung tissue, or from cryopreserved PBMC samples, was used for TCR sequencing without cell sorting. Only patients for whom sufficient RNA was available from at least two tumor regions were selected for TCR sequencing. Receptors were amplified or captured by 5' RACE. The sequencer listed for this sample is NextSeq 500. To allow correction of PCR and sequencing errors, the TCR library protocol tagged every TCR cDNA molecule with a unique molecular identifier. In the authors' own workflow: TCR identification, UMI-based error correction and CDR3 extraction were all carried out with Decombinator tools. Expanded TCRs were defined as those above a frequency of 2 per 1,000, corresponding to the top 1% of the tumor frequency distribution. Rényi diversity was computed with the R vegan package after subsampling each repertoire 100 times to 5,000 TCRs. To build CDR3 similarity networks, amino acid triplet string-kernel similarity was used, and CDR3s were connected when their pairwise similarity was above 0.82. TCRdb applied fastp at Q25 and MiXCR to the public reads, then kept only in-frame beta chains. Every CDR3 protein is listed once, alongside the most common genes and DNA of its rows. The V and J calls here are based on TCRdb, not the publication. The sample data list 110,000 or so distinct CDR3 sequences, and 9.5% to 14% of these were observed just once. The ten largest account for less than 25% of the sample.

The receptor comes from a female donor with early-stage non-small cell lung cancer. Here the sequenced sample was PBMCs, taken at follow-up. Recombination connected TRBV7-9 to TRBJ2-4, with TRBD2 perhaps the D gene, on 5 matching bases. The nucleotide sequence reads as follows: TGTGCCAGCAGCTTGGACTCCCGAGGGAACATTCAGTACTTC. Its translation reads: CASSLDSRGNIQYF.